A selection of T cell receptor beta chains follows, all from one sample in a study of CD4 T cells in relation to SARS-CoV-2 and coronaviruses. Assay: immunoSEQ multiplex PCR; the TCRdb copy retains only in-frame clones and omits some. The profile shows tens of thousands of clones, over 65% of them singletons. Their specific antigens are unknown. The sequencing sample was made of CD4+ T cells from PBMCs, cultured in vitro. The receptors here all came from a human donor in good health. Each CDR3 is given with its conserved first and last residue. D genes are given only for firm matches. Where a row states a size, it is once, few, many or the class of an expanded clone; other rows omit it.

d_call,v_call,clone_size,j_call,cdr3_nt,cdr3_aa
-,TRBV18,-,TRBJ2-7,TGTGCCAGCTCACCTGATACCTCGATGCGCGGGAACGAGCAGTACTTC,CASSPDTSMRGNEQYF
TRBD1,TRBV6-4,-,TRBJ2-6,TGTGCCAGCAGGTTTGGACAGGGGATCCCTGGGGCCAACGTCCTGACTTTC,CASRFGQGIPGANVLTF
TRBD1,TRBV19,few,TRBJ1-5,TGTGCCAGTAGTATTAGGGACAGGGCACCCGGGAATCAGCCCCAGCATTTT,CASSIRDRAPGNQPQHF
-,TRBV19,medium-sized,TRBJ2-3,TGTGCCAGTAGTACTACAGGTACTAGCACAGATACGCAGTATTTT,CASSTTGTSTDTQYF
TRBD1,TRBV19,once,TRBJ2-5,TGTGCCAGTAGTATTGGTCAGGGGGTAGAGACCCAGTACTTC,CASSIGQGVETQYF
TRBD1,TRBV6-6,-,TRBJ2-5,TGTGCCAGCAGTTTCGACAGGGGGTCGGAGACCCAGTACTTC,CASSFDRGSETQYF
-,TRBV30,once,TRBJ2-7,TGTGCCTGGAGTACTGCGGGGTTCAGGGACTTC,CAWSTAGFRDF
-,TRBV30,-,TRBJ2-2,TGTGCCTGGGTGAGGTCGGGACGCATAGGAACCGGGGAGCTGTTTTTT,CAWVRSGRIGTGELFF
TRBD1,TRBV27,-,TRBJ1-5,TGTGCCAGCAGACCGACAGGGGGGGTTACGCATTTT,CASRPTGGVTHF
-,TRBV6-2/TRBV6-3,-,TRBJ2-3,TGTGCCAGCAGCCCCGCACTTTCTCGCACAGATACGCAGTATTTT,CASSPALSRTDTQYF
-,TRBV30,few,TRBJ1-1,TGTGCCCGCCAAGGGTGGGACGGCAACACTGAAGCTTTCTTT,CARQGWDGNTEAFF
-,TRBV5-4,-,TRBJ2-5,TGTGCCACACACCACCCCCGGGGTGAAGAGACCCAGTACTTC,CATHHPRGEETQYF
-,TRBV7-2,-,TRBJ1-3,TGTGCCAGCAGCCTAACCGGGGCAAGCTCTGGAAACACCATATATTTT,CASSLTGASSGNTIYF
-,TRBV7-9,-,TRBJ1-2,TGTGCCAGCAGCTTAGGAGAGATGCGGGGCTACACCTTC,CASSLGEMRGYTF
-,TRBV6-1,-,TRBJ2-1,TGTGCCAGCAGTGACCAGGGTCACTTTAATGAGCAGTTCTTC,CASSDQGHFNEQFF
-,TRBV5-1,-,TRBJ2-5,TGCGCCAGCAGCTTGGGCGGGGGCTCGGAGACCCAGTACTTC,CASSLGGGSETQYF
TRBD1,TRBV30,-,TRBJ1-5,TGTGCCTTCTCCGGGACAGGGAATCAGCCCCAGCATTTT,CAFSGTGNQPQHF
-,TRBV7-9,once,TRBJ1-6,TGTGCCAGCAGCTCACGACGGGGGGGTTCACCCCTCCACTTT,CASSSRRGGSPLHF
-,TRBV19,-,TRBJ2-3,TGTGCCAGTATGAGAGAGGGTTGGAATACGCAGTATTTT,CASMREGWNTQYF
-,TRBV5-1,once,TRBJ2-7,TGCGCCAGCAGCTTACCGGGGCCTGCCTACGAGCAGTACTTC,CASSLPGPAYEQYF
-,TRBV7-7,-,TRBJ2-2,TGTGCTAGCAGCTCCGGGACCAACACCGGGGAGCTGTTTTTT,CASSSGTNTGELFF
TRBD1,TRBV10-2,-,TRBJ2-7,TGCGCCAGCGGGCAGGGGGCCTACGAGCAGTACTTC,CASGQGAYEQYF
TRBD2,TRBV5-8,-,TRBJ2-1,TGTGCCAGCAGCCACGTGGGACTAGCGGGAGTGGGGAATGAGCAGTTCTTC,CASSHVGLAGVGNEQFF
TRBD2,TRBV7-3,few,TRBJ2-3,TGTGCCAGCAGCGGGACTAGCGGAGATACGCAGTATTTT,CASSGTSGDTQYF
TRBD1,TRBV5-6,-,TRBJ2-7,TGTGCCAGCAGCTTGGTGGACAGGTTTTCCTACGAGCAGTACTTC,CASSLVDRFSYEQYF
-,TRBV28,once,TRBJ1-5,TGTGCCAGCATTCTAGGGGCGGGGGGCAATCAGCCCCAGCATTTT,CASILGAGGNQPQHF
-,TRBV7-9,-,TRBJ2-5,TGTGCCAGCAGCTTATTTGAGACCCAGTACTTC,CASSLFETQYF
TRBD1,TRBV4-1,-,TRBJ1-1,TGCGCCAGCAGCCAACGACAGGGTGTGACTGAAGCTTTCTTT,CASSQRQGVTEAFF
TRBD2,TRBV7-9,once,TRBJ2-5,TGTGCCAGCAGCCCTAGCGGGAGGGCGGTAGAGACCCAGTACTTC,CASSPSGRAVETQYF
-,TRBV19,-,TRBJ2-5,TGTGCCAGTAGCCACGCCCCGGGACGAACCCTGCAAGAGACCCAGTACTTC,CASSHAPGRTLQETQYF
TRBD2,TRBV6-2/TRBV6-3,-,TRBJ2-1,TGTGCCAGCAGTTACTCCCTGCTAGCGGGAGGGAATGAGCAGTTCTTC,CASSYSLLAGGNEQFF
-,TRBV7-2,-,TRBJ1-1,TGTGCCAGCAGCTTAAAGTTGGGGGAAATCACTGAAGCTTTCTTT,CASSLKLGEITEAFF
-,TRBV25-1,-,TRBJ2-3,TGTGCCAGCGGATACATACGCCAGGTCACAGATACGCAGTATTTT,CASGYIRQVTDTQYF
TRBD2,TRBV24-1,-,TRBJ2-1,TGTGCCACCAGTGCAGCGGGAGCCGTAGGGCGGGCCTACAATGAGCAGTTCTTC,CATSAAGAVGRAYNEQFF
TRBD1,TRBV19,once,TRBJ2-3,TGTGCCAGTAGTTCTCCCAGGGGGCCTGCTAGCACAGATACGCAGTATTTT,CASSSPRGPASTDTQYF
-,TRBV6-5,-,TRBJ2-2,TGTGCCAGCAGTTACTCGCAGGGGAACACCGGGGAGCTGTTTTTT,CASSYSQGNTGELFF
TRBD2,TRBV7-2,-,TRBJ2-3,TGTGCCAGCAGCTTAGGGGCCGATAGCGGGGTTGATACGCAGTATTTT,CASSLGADSGVDTQYF
-,TRBV30,-,TRBJ2-5,TGTGCTTACACTCCCCCACGGGCCAATCGGGGGGAGACCCAGTACTTC,CAYTPPRANRGETQYF
-,TRBV7-2,few,TRBJ2-1,TGTGCCAGCAGCTCCGTCGCGAGGGTGAACAATGAGCAGTTCTTC,CASSSVARVNNEQFF
-,TRBV11-2,few,TRBJ2-3,TGTGCCAGCAGCCCCACTCGCGGTAGGACAGATACGCAGTATTTT,CASSPTRGRTDTQYF
-,TRBV7-9,few,TRBJ2-2,TGTGCCAGCAATCAGGGTAACACCGGGGAGCTGTTTTTT,CASNQGNTGELFF